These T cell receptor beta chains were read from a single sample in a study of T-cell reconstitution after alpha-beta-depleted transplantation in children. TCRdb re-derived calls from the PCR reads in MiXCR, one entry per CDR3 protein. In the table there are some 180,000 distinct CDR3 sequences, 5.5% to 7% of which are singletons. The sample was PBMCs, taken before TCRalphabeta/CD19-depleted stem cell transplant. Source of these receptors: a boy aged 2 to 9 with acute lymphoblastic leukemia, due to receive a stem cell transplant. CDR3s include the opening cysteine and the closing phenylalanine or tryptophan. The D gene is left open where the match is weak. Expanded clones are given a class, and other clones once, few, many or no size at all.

DNA: TGTGCCAGCAGCTATGACAGCTCTGGAAACACCATATATTTT
CDR3: CASSYDSSGNTIYF
V: TRBV7-2
J: TRBJ1-3
D: .
size: many

DNA: TGTGCCAGCAGTTACTCGGTTGGTACGGCGGGCCGAAACTACGAGCAGTACTTC
CDR3: CASSYSVGTAGRNYEQYF
V: TRBV6-2/TRBV6-3
J: TRBJ2-7
D: .
size: many

DNA: TGTGCCAGCACCTTCGTGACAGATTTTACCGGGGAGCTGTTTTTT
CDR3: CASTFVTDFTGELFF
V: TRBV11-2
J: TRBJ2-2
D: .
size: .

DNA: TGCGCCAGCAGCCAAGATCGGGTCTCAGGGATGTGGGAAAAACTGTTTTTT
CDR3: CASSQDRVSGMWEKLFF
V: TRBV4-3
J: TRBJ1-4
D: .
size: few

DNA: TGCAGTGCTAGACTAAGGGACAGGGCATATAGCAATCAGCCCCATCATTTT
CDR3: CSARLRDRAYSNQPHHF
V: TRBV20-1
J: TRBJ1-5
D: TRBD1
size: few

DNA: TGTGCCAGCAGCCTCCTGGGACAGGGATCCACCGGGGAGCTGTTTTTT
CDR3: CASSLLGQGSTGELFF
V: TRBV4-2
J: TRBJ2-2
D: TRBD1
size: many

DNA: TGCAGTGCTACCTCGCGGGGGGGCGTCGCAGATACGCAGTATTTT
CDR3: CSATSRGGVADTQYF
V: TRBV20-1
J: TRBJ2-3
D: TRBD2
size: many

DNA: TGCGCCAGCAGCCAAGATTTGGGGCCCTACGAGCAGTACTTC
CDR3: CASSQDLGPYEQYF
V: TRBV4-3
J: TRBJ2-7
D: .
size: .

DNA: TGCGCCAGTTTTTCCGGGACAGGTCTCTCTGGAAACACCATATATTTT
CDR3: CASFSGTGLSGNTIYF
V: TRBV10-2
J: TRBJ1-3
D: TRBD1
size: many

DNA: TGTGCCAGCAGTAATAGGGGTGACTATGGCTACACCTTC
CDR3: CASSNRGDYGYTF
V: TRBV6-6
J: TRBJ1-2
D: .
size: few

DNA: TGTGCCAGCAGCCTCCTAGGACTGAAATACGAGCAGTACTTC
CDR3: CASSLLGLKYEQYF
V: TRBV14
J: TRBJ2-7
D: .
size: few